Here is one TCR beta chain with its context. A junction boundary mismatches the germline segment, possibly from a read error. Other DNA sequences within the sample encode an identical CDR3. Germline CDR1 reads MNHEY; CDR2 reads SVGAGI. The CDR3 extends over 15 amino acids. These data are taken from a study of blood T cell repertoires in COVID-19. Data came from immunoSEQ multiplex PCR; TCRdb stores just in-frame clones and leaves some out. This table has hundreds of thousands of clones, roughly nine tenths appearing once. The J gene is TRBJ1-4, the V gene TRBV6-5; D perhaps matches TRBD1 (6 bases). This sequence was found in a woman aged 50 to 65 with acute or convalescent COVID-19. The sample consisted of peripheral blood. The CDR3 bases are TGCGCCAGCAGTTACTCCGGGACATTGAAGGGAAAACTGTTTTTT. Translating gives CASSYSGTLKGKLFF.